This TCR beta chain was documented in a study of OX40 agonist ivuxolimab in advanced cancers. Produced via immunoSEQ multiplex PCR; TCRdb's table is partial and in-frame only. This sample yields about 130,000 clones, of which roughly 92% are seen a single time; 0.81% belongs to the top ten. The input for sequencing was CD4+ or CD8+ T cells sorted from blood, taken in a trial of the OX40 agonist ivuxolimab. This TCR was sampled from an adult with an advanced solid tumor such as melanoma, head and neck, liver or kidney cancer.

CDR3 protein: CASRDASGEAFF. In nucleotides, the CDR3 is TGTGCTTCCCGGGACGCCTCGGGAGAAGCTTTCTTT. This rearrangement joins TRBV30 to TRBJ1-1; D perhaps matches TRBD1 (5 bases). The CDR3 spans 12 residues. The germline gives CDR1 GTSNPN, CDR2 SVGIG (reference sequence).